This T cell receptor beta chain was profiled in a study of early stage breast cancer tumors. The germline CDR1 and CDR2 sequences are SGHDN and FVKESK. The J segment lost 2 bases and the V segment lost 1 base, leaving 3 bases of the junction unmatched. The CDR3 spans 17 residues. The table came from immunoSEQ multiplex PCR; TCRdb's copy has only in-frame clones and leaves some out. The sample shows around 30,000 clones, about 70% of them seen only once. This clone was recorded a few times. The material sequenced was blood. This receptor was identified in a person aged 45-65 years with breast cancer. This chain connects TRBV14 to TRBJ2-4, with 12 bases lining up with TRBD2. In nucleotides, the CDR3 is TGTGCCAGCAGCCAAGGGACTAGCGGGACCTCCAAAAACATTCAGTACTTC. This codes for CASSQGTSGTSKNIQYF.